This note documents a single T cell receptor (beta chain) sequence. What it recognizes is unknown. The record originates from a study of graft-versus-host responses after intestinal transplantation. The length of the CDR3 is 13 residues. Germline V gene data show CDR1 as MNHEY and CDR2 as SVGAGI. Trimming took 5 bases from V and 2 from J, leaving 7 bases between them. Assay used: immunoSEQ multiplex PCR; TCRdb lists only in-frame clones, some missing. The repertoire holds more than 70,000 clones, with roughly 90% as singletons. This receptor was identified in a human donor who received an intestinal transplant. The chain recombines TRBV6-5 with TRBJ2-1, with D unresolved. The source was unstimulated CD4+ T cells sorted from spleen or lymph node cells, collected before intestinal transplant. CDR3 sequence reads: CASSPQAYNEQFF. CDR3 DNA: TGTGCCAGCAGTCCGCAGGCCTACAATGAGCAGTTCTTC.